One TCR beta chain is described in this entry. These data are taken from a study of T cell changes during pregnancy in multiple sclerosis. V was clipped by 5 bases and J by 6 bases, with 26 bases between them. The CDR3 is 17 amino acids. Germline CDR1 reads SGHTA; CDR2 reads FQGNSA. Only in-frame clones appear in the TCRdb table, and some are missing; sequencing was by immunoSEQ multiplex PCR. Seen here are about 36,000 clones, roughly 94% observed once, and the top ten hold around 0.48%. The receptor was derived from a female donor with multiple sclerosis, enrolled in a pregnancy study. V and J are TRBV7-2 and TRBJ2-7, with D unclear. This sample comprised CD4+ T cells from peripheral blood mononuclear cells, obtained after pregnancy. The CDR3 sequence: CASSPAGRVPMLGEQYF. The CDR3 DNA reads TGTGCCAGCAGCCCCGCCGGTCGGGTCCCCATGCTTGGCGAGCAGTACTTC.